The present entry profiles one T cell receptor (beta chain) with its context. The antigen remains unidentified. This sample is part of a study of cytomegalovirus exposure and HLA in healthy donors. General study points: Immune exposure was documented only through CMV serostatus.

Amplification used 60 Vbeta primers and 13 Jbeta primers. The assay was immunoSEQ multiplex PCR, and TCRdb's table has in-frame clones only and misses some. The table lists just over 95,000 clones, around four fifths of them singletons. Despite likely unrecorded immune exposures, the donors were nominally healthy at the time of sampling. Trimming left V 4 bases short and J 2 bases short, with 11 bases between. The germline gives CDR1 MGHRA, CDR2 YSYEKL. The CDR3 is 14 residues long. The material sequenced was PBMCs. The V gene is TRBV4-1, the J gene TRBJ2-5; D perhaps matches TRBD2 (6 bases). The source of this sequence is a woman in her thirties or forties in good health and CMV-seronegative. DNA for the CDR3: TGCGCCAGCAGCCGGACGGGGGTACAAGAGACCCAGTACTTC. It yields the protein CASSRTGVQETQYF.